The T cell receptor beta chain under discussion was sequenced for a study of Graves' ophthalmopathy and Graves' hyperthyroidism. RNA served as the template for amplifying TCR beta CDR3 regions. Amplification began with first-round RT-PCR using HTBI primers, then second-round multiplex PCR was performed. Each CDR3 protein gets one entry after TCRdb re-called the multiplex PCR reads with MiXCR. Here the sample spans roughly 160,000 distinct CDR3 sequences, 30% to 45% being singletons. The CDR3 is 10 amino acids. Germline V gene sequence: CDR1 DFQATT, CDR2 SNEGSKA (reference sequence). The germline V and J ends were trimmed by 3 bases and 8 bases, with 7 bases remaining between them.

The V and J genes are TRBV20-1 and TRBJ1-1; D is ambiguous. The receptor comes from a woman aged 40-49 years with Graves' ophthalmopathy. Sequenced material: peripheral blood. CDR3 in DNA: TGCAGTGCTAGCTTGGTCGAAGCTTTCTTT. Amino acid sequence: CSASLVEAFF.